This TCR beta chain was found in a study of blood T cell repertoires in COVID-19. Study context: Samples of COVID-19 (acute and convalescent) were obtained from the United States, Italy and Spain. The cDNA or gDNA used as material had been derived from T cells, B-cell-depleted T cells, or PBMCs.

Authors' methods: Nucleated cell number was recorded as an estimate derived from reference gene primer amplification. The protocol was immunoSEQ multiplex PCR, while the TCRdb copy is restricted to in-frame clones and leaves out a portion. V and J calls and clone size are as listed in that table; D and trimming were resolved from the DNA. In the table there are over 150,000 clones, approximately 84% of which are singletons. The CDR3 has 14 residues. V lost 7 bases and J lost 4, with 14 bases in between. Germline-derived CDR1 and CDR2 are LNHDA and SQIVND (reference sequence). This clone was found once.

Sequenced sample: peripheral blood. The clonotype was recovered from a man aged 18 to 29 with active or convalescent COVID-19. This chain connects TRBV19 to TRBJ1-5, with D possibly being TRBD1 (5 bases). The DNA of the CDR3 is TGTGCCAGTATAGGGGTAAGACGGAATCAGCCCCAGCATTTT. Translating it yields CASIGVRRNQPQHF.